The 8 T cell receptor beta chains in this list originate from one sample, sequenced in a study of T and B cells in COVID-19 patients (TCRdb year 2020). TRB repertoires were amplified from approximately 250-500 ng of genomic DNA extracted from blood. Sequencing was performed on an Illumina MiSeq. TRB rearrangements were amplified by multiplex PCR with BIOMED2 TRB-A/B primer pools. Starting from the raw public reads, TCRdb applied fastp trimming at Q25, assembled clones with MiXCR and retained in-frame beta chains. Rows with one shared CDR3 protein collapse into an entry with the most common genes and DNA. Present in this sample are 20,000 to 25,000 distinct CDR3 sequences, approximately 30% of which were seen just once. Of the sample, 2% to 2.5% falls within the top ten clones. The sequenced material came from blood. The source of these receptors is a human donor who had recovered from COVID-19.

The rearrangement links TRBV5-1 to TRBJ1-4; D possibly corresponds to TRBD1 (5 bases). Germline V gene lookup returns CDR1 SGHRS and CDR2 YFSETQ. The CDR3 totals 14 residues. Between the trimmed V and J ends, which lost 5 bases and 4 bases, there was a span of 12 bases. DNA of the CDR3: TGCGCCAGCAGGCTGGGGACTGGTAATGAAAAACTGTTTTTT. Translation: CASRLGTGNEKLFF.

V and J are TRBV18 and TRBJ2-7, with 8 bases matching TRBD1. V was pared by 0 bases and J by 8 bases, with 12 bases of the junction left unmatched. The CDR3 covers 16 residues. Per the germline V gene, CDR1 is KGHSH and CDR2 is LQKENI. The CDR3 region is CASSPPGGQGIVKQYF. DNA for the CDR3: TGTGCCAGCTCACCACCAGGAGGACAGGGAATAGTTAAGCAGTACTTC.

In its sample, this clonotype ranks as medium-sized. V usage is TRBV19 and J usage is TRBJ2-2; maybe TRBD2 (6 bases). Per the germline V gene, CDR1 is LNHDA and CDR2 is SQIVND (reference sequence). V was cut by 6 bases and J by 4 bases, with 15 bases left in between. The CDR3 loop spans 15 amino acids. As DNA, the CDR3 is TGTGCCAGTAGCCGAGGGACTCCCTCCACCGGGGAGCTGTTTTTT. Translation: CASSRGTPSTGELFF.

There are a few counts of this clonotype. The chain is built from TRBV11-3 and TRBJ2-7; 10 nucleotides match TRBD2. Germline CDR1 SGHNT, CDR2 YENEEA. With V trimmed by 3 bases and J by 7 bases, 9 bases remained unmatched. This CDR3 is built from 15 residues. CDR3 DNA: TGTGCCAGCAGCTTTGAGCGGGGGGGCGTGGGGGAGCAGTACTTC. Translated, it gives CASSFERGGVGEQYF.

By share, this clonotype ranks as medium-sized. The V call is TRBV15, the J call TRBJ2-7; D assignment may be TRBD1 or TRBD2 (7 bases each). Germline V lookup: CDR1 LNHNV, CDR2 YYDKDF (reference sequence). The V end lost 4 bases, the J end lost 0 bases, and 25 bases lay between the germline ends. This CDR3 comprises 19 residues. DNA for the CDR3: TGTGCCACCAGCACTCTGGGGGGGATTGGGACAGACAGCTCCTACGAGCAGTACTTC. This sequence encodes CATSTLGGIGTDSSYEQYF.

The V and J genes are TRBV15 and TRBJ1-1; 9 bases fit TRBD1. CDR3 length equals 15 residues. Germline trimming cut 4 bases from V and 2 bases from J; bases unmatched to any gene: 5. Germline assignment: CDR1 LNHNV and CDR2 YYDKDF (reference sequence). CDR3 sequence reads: CATSTPTGGNTEAFF. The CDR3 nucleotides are TGTGCCACCAGCACCCCTACAGGGGGCAACACTGAAGCTTTCTTT.

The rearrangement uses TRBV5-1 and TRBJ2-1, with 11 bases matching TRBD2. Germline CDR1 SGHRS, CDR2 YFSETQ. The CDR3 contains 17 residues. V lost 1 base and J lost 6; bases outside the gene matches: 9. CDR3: CASSLFASGGSSNEQFF. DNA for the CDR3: TGCGCCAGCAGCTTGTTCGCTAGCGGGGGGTCCAGCAATGAGCAGTTCTTC.

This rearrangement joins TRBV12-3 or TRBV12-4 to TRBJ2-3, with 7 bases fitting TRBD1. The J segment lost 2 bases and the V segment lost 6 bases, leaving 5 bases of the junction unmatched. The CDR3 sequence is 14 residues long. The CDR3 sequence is CASSRDRHTDTQYF. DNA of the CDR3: TGTGCCAGCAGCCGGGACAGACACACAGATACGCAGTATTTT.